Listed here are 9 T cell receptor beta chains from one sample, sequenced in a study of shared clonotypes between healthy human individuals (dated by TCRdb to 2018 to 2021). The library was obtained by the immunoSEQ multiplex PCR assay. TCRdb mirrors the immuneACCESS table, restricted to in-frame sequences. Some clones are absent from its copies; in checked studies, under half trace to an unresolved V gene, and the reason for the others is unknown. Within this sample are 450,000 to 600,000 clones, with roughly 85% of them counted one time only. The ten largest clones represent 12% of the sample. Sequencing used PBMCs. The source of these receptors is a woman in her forties in good health. Some clones in this sample may be carry-over from other donors' samples.

The chain couples TRBV7-9 to TRBJ2-1, with TRBD2 matching over 10 bases. Trimming cost V 4 bases and J 3 bases; bases outside gene matches: 9. The CDR3 extends over 17 amino acids. CDR1 and CDR2 (germline): SEHNR, FQNEAQ (reference sequence). This CDR3 is CASSSPSSGSFYNEQFF. CDR3 nucleotides: TGTGCCAGCAGCTCCCCCTCTAGCGGGAGCTTCTACAATGAGCAGTTCTTC.

The chain couples TRBV2 to TRBJ1-6; tentative D call: TRBD1 (5 bases). Germline V gene sequence: CDR1 SNHLY, CDR2 FYNNEI. V was cut by 3 bases and J by 9 bases, with 12 bases left in between. This CDR3 is 14 amino acids long. The DNA of the CDR3 is TGTGCCAGCAGTGATAGGAGGGGAGGTTCACCCCTCCACTTT. It is translated as CASSDRRGGSPLHF.

This chain uses TRBV28 with TRBJ2-5; 8 bases line up with TRBD2. This CDR3 is 16 amino acids long. V gave up 6 bases and J gave up 3 bases; unmatched junction bases: 12. Germline-derived CDR1 and CDR2 are MDHEN and SYDVKM. The CDR3 nucleotides are TGTGCCAGCAGCCACCGGAGAGGGCGGGAGGAAGAGACCCAGTACTTC. Its translation: CASSHRRGREEETQYF. Based on the CDR3 plus reference TRBV28 and TRBJ2-5, the full variable domain is DVKVTQSSRYLVKRTGEKVFLECVQDMDHENMFWYRQDPGLGLRLIYFSYDVKMKEKGDIPEGYSVSREKKERFSLILESASTNQTSMYLCASSHRRGREEETQYFGPGTRLLVL.

CDR3: CSGGASGIVEQFF. Written as DNA, the CDR3 is TGCAGCGGGGGGGCTAGCGGGATCGTTGAGCAGTTCTTC. The rearrangement joins TRBV29-1 to TRBJ2-1; 9 bases match TRBD2. Germline V gene data show CDR1 as SQVTM and CDR2 as ANQGSEA. V gave up 7 bases and J gave up 9 bases; unmatched junction bases: 10. The CDR3 has 13 amino acids.

The genes are TRBV12-1 and TRBJ2-1; the D segment call TRBD1 is taken from the table without a DNA check. TRBV12-1 is a known pseudogene. The CDR3 is made up of 12 amino acids. The CDR3 nucleotides are TGTGCCAGCAGCCCAACAAGCAATGAGCAGTTCTTC. This codes for CASSPTSNEQFF.

The CDR3 loop reads CASNSLGNGNQPQHF. The CDR3 DNA reads as TGTGCCAGCAATTCCCTAGGGAACGGCAATCAGCCCCAGCATTTT. This chain uses TRBV28 with TRBJ1-5; no clear D. The CDR3 covers 15 residues. Germline assignment: CDR1 MDHEN and CDR2 SYDVKM. The V and J ends lost 7 bases and 2 bases respectively, with 15 bases between them.

This rearrangement joins TRBV7-8 to TRBJ2-2; the match to TRBD2 covers 8 bases. Germline loops: CDR1 SGHVS, CDR2 FQNEAQ. The CDR3 contains 16 residues. The V segment lost 1 base and the J segment 6 bases; nucleotides outside the gene matches: 7. As DNA, the CDR3 is TGTGCCAGCAGCTTAGGTCCCGGGGGGGTATCCGGGGAGCTGTTTTTT. It translates to CASSLGPGGVSGELFF. Drawing the rest from reference TRBV7-8 and TRBJ2-2, the complete variable domain is GAGVSQSPRYKVAKRGQDVALRCDPISGHVSLFWYQQALGQGPEFLTYFQNEAQLDKSGLPSDRFFAERPEGSVSTLKIQRTQQEDSAVYLCASSLGPGGVSGELFFGEGSRLTVL.

CDR3 in amino acids: CASSEMASAHNEQFF. CDR3 coding DNA: TGTGCCAGCAGTGAAATGGCTAGCGCCCACAATGAGCAGTTCTTC. This rearrangement joins TRBV2 to TRBJ2-1; the D gene is possibly TRBD2 (6 bases). The CDR3 is made up of 15 amino acids. Trimming took 2 bases from V and 5 from J, leaving 13 bases between them. Germline V gene data show CDR1 as SNHLY and CDR2 as FYNNEI. Based on the CDR3 plus reference TRBV2 and TRBJ2-1, the full variable domain is EPEVTQTPSHQVTQMGQEVILRCVPISNHLYFYWYRQILGQKVEFLVSFYNNEISEKSEIFDDQFSVERPDGSNFTLKIRSTKLEDSAMYFCASSEMASAHNEQFFGPGTRLTVL.

This chain links TRBV29-1 with TRBJ1-1, with a possible D match to TRBD1 (6 bases). The germline V and J ends were trimmed by 6 bases and 5 bases, with 16 bases remaining between them. Germline CDR1 reads SQVTM; CDR2 reads ANQGSEA. The CDR3 spans 13 residues. The CDR3 nucleotides are TGCAGCGTCGACCACCTACAGGGAACTGAAGCTTTCTTT. This gives the protein CSVDHLQGTEAFF.